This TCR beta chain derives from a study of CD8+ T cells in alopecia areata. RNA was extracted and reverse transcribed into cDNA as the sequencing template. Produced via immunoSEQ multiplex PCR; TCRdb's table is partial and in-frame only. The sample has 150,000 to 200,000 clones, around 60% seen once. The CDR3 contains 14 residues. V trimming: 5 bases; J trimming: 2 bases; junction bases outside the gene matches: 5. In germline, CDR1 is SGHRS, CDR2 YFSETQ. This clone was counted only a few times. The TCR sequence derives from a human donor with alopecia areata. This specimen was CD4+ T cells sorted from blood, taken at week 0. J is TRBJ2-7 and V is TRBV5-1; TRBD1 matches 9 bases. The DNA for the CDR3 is TGCGCCAGCAGATCGGGGACAGGGCCCTACGAGCAGTACTTC. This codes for CASRSGTGPYEQYF.